Sequencing of this T cell receptor (beta chain) was carried out in a study of blood T cell repertoires in COVID-19. Study-level background: Samples of COVID-19 (acute and convalescent) were obtained from the United States, Italy and Spain. Sources were T cells, B-cell-depleted T cells, or PBMCs; the material itself was cDNA or gDNA.

As originally analysed: Reference gene primer amplification in the assay estimated nucleated cell counts. The data were produced by immunoSEQ multiplex PCR, yet TCRdb's version contains in-frame clones alone and is incomplete. The V and J calls and clone size come from that table; D and trimming were worked out from the DNA. The data contain 17,000 or so clones, roughly 75% of them singletons. Germline V gene data show CDR1 as MNHNY and CDR2 as SVGAGI (reference sequence). V was clipped by 6 bases and J by 0 bases, with 9 bases between them. There are 14 residues in the CDR3. The source material was peripheral blood. The origin of this receptor is a man aged 55 to 70 with active or convalescent COVID-19. V gene TRBV6-6 combines with J gene TRBJ2-1; TRBD1 might be the D (5 bases). The CDR3 DNA reads as TGTGCCAGCAGCAAGGGGAACTCCTACAATGAGCAGTTCTTC. Translating it yields CASSKGNSYNEQFF.